This T cell receptor (beta chain) was sequenced for a study of T cell responses to AZD1222 COVID-19 vaccine. About the research overall: The study pooled second doses at about 4 or about 12 weeks.

Only in-frame clones appear in the TCRdb table, and some are missing; sequencing was by immunoSEQ multiplex PCR. The sample comprises 100,000 to 150,000 clones, 88% of which are singletons, and 3.5% to 4.5% rests with the top ten. This CDR3 spans 17 amino acids. The chain uses TRBV12-2 and TRBJ2-5; the table's TRBD2 call for D was not verified on the DNA. TRBV12-2 has pseudogene status. The sequencing used peripheral blood, collected on day 0 of AZD1222 vaccination. This clonotype originated in an adult in good health. The CDR3 sequence: CASRRRAAGGHQETQYF. CDR3 bases: TGTGCAAGTCGTCGGAGGGCCGCGGGGGGCCATCAAGAGACCCAGTACTTC.